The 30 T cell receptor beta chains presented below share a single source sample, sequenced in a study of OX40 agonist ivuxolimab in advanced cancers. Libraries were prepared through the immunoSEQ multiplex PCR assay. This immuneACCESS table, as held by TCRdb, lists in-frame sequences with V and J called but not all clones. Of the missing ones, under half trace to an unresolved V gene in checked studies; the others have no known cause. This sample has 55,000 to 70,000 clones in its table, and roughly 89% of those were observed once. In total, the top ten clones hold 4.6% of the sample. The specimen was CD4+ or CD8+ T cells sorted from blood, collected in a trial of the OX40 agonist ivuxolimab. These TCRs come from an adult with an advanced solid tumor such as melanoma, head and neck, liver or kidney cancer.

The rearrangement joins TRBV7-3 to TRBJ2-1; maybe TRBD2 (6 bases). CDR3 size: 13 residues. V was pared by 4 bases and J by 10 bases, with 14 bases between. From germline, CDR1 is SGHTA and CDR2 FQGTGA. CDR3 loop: CASSSPGAGEQFF. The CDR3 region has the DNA TGTGCCAGCAGCTCCCCTGGGGCGGGGGAGCAGTTCTTC.

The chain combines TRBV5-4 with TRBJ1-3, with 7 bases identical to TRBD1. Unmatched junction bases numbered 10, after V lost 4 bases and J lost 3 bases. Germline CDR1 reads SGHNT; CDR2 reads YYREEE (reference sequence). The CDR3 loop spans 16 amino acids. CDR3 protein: CASSPEGQTHGNTIYF. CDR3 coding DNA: TGTGCCAGCAGCCCCGAGGGACAGACCCATGGAAACACCATATATTTT.

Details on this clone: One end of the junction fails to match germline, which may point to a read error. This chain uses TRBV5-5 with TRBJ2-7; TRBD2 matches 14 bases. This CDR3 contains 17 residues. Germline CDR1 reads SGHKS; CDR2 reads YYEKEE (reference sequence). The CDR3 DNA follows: TGTGCCAGCAACCGGGGACTAGCGGGAGATTTCTCCCACGAGCAGTACTTC. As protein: CASNRGLAGDFSHEQYF.

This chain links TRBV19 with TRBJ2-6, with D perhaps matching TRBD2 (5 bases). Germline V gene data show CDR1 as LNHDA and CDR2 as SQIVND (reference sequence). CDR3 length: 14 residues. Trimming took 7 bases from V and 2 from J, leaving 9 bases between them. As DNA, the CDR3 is TGTGCCAGTACCACTAGGGCTGGGGCCAACGTCCTGACTTTC. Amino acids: CASTTRAGANVLTF.

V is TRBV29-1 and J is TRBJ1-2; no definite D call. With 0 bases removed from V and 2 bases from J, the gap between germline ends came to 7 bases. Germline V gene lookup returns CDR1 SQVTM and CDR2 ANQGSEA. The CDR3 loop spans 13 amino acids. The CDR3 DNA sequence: TGCAGCGTTGAAGATTCATCGAACTATGGCTACACCTTC. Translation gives CSVEDSSNYGYTF.

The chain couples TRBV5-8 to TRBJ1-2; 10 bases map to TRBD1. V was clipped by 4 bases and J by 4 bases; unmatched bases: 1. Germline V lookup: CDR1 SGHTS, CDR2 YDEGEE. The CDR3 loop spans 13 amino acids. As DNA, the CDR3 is TGTGCCAGCAGCCGGGACAGGGGCTATGGCTACACCTTC. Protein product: CASSRDRGYGYTF.

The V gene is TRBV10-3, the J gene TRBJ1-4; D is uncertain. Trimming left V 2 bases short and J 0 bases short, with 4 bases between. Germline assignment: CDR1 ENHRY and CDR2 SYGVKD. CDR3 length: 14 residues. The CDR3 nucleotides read TGTGCCATCAGTGAGACAGCAACTAATGAAAAACTGTTTTTT. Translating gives CAISETATNEKLFF.

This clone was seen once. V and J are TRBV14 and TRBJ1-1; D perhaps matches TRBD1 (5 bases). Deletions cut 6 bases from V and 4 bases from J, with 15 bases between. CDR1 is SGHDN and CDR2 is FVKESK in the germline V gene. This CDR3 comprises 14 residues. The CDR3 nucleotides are TGTGCCAGCAGTCCACACCGGAGGGGCACTGAAGCTTTCTTT. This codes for CASSPHRRGTEAFF.

The CDR3 DNA reads as TGTGCCAGCAGTCCAGGACTAGCGGGAGGGCCGAGGTACTTC. It codes for CASSPGLAGGPRYF. This chain uses TRBV28 with TRBJ2-7, with 15 bases identical to TRBD2. Germline CDR1 and CDR2: MDHEN and SYDVKM. Trimming at V came to 5 bases and at J to 12 bases, leaving 8 bases not matched to a gene. The CDR3 is 14 amino acids.

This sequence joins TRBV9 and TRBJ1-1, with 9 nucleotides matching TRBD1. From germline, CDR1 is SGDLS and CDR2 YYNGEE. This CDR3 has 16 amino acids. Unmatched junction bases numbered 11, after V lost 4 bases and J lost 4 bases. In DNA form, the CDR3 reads TGTGCCAGCAGCTTACACCCGGACAGGGGAGGCACTGAAGCTTTCTTT. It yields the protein CASSLHPDRGGTEAFF. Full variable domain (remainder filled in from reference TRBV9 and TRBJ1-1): DSGVTQTPKHLITATGQRVTLRCSPRSGDLSVYWYQQSLDQGLQFLIQYYNGEERAKGNILERFSAQQFPDLHSELNLSSLELGDSALYFCASSLHPDRGGTEAFFGQGTRLTVV.

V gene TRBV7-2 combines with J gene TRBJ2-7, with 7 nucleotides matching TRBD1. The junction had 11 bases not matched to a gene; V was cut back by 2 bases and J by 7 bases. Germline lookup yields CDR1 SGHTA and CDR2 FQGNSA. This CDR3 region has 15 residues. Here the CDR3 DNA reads TGTGCCAGCAGCTTATCTTCTGTGAGGGGGCAAGAGCAGTACTTC. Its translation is CASSLSSVRGQEQYF.

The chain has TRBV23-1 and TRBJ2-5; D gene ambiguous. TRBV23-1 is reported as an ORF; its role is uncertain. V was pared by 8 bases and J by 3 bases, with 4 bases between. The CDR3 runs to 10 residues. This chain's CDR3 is CASAKETQYF. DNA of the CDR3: TGCGCCAGCGCCAAAGAGACCCAGTACTTC.

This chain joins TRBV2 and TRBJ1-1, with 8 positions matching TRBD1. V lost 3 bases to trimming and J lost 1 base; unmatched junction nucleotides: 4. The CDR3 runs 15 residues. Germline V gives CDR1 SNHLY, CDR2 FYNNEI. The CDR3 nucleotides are TGTGCCAGCAGTGACCCGACAGGGGAGAACACTGAAGCTTTCTTT. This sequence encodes CASSDPTGENTEAFF.

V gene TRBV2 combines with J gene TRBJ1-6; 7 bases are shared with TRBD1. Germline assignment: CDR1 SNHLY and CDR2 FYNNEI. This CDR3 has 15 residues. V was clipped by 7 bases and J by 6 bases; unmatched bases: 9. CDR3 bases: TGTGCCAGCATCGAAGGGGGCCCGACTAATTCACCCCTCCACTTT. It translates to CASIEGGPTNSPLHF.

The CDR3 loop is CSGGQGVVTDTQYF. The CDR3 nucleotides are TGCAGCGGGGGACAGGGGGTTGTCACAGATACGCAGTATTTT. The chain joins TRBV29-1 to TRBJ2-3, with 11 bases identical to TRBD1. Germline V CDR1 and CDR2: SQVTM, ANQGSEA. J was trimmed by 2 bases and V by 7 bases; bases with no gene match: 5. The CDR3 sequence is 14 residues long.

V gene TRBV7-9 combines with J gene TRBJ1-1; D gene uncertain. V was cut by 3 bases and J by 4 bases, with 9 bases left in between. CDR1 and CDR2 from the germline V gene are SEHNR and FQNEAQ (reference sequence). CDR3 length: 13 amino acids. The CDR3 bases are TGTGCCAGCAGCTTCGAGGGTCTCACTGAAGCTTTCTTT. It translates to CASSFEGLTEAFF.

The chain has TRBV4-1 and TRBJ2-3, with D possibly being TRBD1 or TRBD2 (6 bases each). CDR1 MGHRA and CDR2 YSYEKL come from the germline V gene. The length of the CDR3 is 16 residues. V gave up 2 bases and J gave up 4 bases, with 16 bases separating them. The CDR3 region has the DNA TGCGCCAGCAGCCAATCCACAGGGACGGGGGCAGATACGCAGTATTTT. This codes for CASSQSTGTGADTQYF.

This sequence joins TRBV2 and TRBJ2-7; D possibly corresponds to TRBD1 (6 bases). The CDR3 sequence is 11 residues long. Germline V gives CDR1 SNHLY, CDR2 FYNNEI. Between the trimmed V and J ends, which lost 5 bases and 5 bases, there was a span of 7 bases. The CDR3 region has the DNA TGTGCCAGCAGTAACAGGGACGAGCAGTACTTC. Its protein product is CASSNRDEQYF.

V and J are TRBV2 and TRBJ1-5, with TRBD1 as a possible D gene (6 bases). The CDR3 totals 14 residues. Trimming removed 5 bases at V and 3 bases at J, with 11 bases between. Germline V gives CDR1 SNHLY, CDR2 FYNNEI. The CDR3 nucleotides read TGTGCCAGCAGTTGGGGGCAGACCAATCAGCCCCAGCATTTT. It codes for CASSWGQTNQPQHF.

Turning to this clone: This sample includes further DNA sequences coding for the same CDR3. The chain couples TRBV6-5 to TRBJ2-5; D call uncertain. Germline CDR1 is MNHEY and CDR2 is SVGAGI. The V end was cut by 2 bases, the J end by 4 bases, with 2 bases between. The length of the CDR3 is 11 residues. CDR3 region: CASSYGETQYF. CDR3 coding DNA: TGTGCCAGCAGTTACGGAGAGACCCAGTACTTC.

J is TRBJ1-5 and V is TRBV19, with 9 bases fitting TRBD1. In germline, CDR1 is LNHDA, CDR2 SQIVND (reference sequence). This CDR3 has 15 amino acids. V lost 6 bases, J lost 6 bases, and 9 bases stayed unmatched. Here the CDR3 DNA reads TGTGCCAGTAGGCAGGGACAGGGACTGGTTCAGCCCCAGCATTTT. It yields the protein CASRQGQGLVQPQHF. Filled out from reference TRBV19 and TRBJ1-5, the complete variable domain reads DGGITQSPKYLFRKEGQNVTLSCEQNLNHDAMYWYRQDPGQGLRLIYYSQIVNDFQKGDIAEGYSVSREKKESFPLTVTSAQKNPTAFYLCASRQGQGLVQPQHFGDGTRLSIL.

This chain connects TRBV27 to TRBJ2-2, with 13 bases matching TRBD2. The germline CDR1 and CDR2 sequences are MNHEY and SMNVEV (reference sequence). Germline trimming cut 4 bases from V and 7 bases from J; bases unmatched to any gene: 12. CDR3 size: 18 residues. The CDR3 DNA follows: TGTGCCAGCAGTTCACGCGGACTAGCGGGAGTTGGGCACGGGGAGCTGTTTTTT. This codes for CASSSRGLAGVGHGELFF.

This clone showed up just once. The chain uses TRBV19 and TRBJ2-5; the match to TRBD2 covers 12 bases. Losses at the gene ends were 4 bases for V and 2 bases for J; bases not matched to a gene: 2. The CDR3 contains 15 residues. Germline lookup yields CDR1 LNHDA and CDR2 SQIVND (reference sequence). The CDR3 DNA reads TGTGCCAGTAGTACGACTAGCGGGAGACAAGAGACCCAGTACTTC. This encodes CASSTTSGRQETQYF.

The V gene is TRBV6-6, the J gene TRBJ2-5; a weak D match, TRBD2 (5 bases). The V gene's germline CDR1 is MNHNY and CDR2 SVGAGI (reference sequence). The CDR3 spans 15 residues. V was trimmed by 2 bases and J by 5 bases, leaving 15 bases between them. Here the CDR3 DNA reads TGTGCCAGCAGTTACGGGCGGGCGCCGACGGAGACCCAGTACTTC. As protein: CASSYGRAPTETQYF.

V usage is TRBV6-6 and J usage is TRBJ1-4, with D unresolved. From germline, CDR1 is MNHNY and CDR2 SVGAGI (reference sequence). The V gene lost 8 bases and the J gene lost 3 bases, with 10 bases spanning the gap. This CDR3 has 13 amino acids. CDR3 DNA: TGTGCCAGCCGAGACGGAGCTAATGAAAAACTGTTTTTT. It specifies CASRDGANEKLFF.

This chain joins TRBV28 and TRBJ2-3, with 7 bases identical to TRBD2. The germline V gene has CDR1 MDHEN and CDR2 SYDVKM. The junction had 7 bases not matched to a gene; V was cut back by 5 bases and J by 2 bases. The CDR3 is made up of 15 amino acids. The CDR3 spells CASSDTGTNTDTQYF. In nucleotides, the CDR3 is TGTGCCAGCAGTGATACCGGGACTAACACAGATACGCAGTATTTT.

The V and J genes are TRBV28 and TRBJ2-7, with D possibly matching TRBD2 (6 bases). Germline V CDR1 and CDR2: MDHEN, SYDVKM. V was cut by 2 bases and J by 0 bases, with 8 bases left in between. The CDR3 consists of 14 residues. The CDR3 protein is CASSLGGVSYEQYF. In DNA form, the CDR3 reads TGTGCCAGCAGTTTAGGCGGGGTCTCCTACGAGCAGTACTTC.

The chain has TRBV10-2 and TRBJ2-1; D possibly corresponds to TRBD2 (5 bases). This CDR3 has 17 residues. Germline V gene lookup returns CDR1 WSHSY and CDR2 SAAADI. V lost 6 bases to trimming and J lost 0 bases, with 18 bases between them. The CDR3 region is CASSRPARASSYNEQFF. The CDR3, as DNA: TGCGCCAGCAGCCGACCGGCGCGGGCGAGCTCCTACAATGAGCAGTTCTTC.

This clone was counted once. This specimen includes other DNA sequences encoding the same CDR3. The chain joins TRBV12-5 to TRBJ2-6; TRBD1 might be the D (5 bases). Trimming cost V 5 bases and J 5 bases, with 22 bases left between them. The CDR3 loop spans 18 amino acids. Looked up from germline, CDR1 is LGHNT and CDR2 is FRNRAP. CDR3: CASGVSGAGQSRANVLTF. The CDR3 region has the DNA TGTGCTAGTGGTGTTTCGGGTGCAGGGCAAAGTCGGGCCAACGTCCTGACTTTC.

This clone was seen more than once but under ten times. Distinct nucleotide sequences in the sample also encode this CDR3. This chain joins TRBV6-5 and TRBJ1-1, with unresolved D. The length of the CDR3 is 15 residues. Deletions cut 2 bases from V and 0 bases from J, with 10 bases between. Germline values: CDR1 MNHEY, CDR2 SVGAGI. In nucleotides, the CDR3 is TGTGCCAGCAGTTACCGGACTAACATGAACACTGAAGCTTTCTTT. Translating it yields CASSYRTNMNTEAFF.